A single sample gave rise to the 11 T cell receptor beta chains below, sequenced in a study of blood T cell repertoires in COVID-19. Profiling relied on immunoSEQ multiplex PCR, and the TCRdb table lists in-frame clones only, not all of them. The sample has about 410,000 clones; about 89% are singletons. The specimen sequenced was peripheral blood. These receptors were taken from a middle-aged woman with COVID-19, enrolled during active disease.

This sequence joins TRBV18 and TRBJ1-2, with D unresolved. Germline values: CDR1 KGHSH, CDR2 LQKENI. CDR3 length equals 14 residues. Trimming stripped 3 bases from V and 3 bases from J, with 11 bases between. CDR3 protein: CASSPLSLDYGYTF. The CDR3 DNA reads TGTGCCAGCTCACCCCTAAGTCTAGACTATGGCTACACCTTC.

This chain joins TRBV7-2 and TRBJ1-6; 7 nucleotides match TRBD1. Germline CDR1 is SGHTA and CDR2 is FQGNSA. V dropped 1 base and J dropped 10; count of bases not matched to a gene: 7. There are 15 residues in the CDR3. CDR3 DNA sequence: TGTGCCAGCAGCTTAGTCCGACAGGGAGCCTCACCCCTCCACTTT. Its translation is CASSLVRQGASPLHF.

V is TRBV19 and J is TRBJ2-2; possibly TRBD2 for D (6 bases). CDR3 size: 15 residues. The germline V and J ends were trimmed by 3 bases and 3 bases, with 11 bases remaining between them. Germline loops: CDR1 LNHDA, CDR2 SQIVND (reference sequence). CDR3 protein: CASSIGAGHTGELFF. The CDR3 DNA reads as TGTGCCAGTAGTATTGGGGCGGGACACACCGGGGAGCTGTTTTTT. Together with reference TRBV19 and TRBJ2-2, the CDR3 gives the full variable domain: DGGITQSPKYLFRKEGQNVTLSCEQNLNHDAMYWYRQDPGQGLRLIYYSQIVNDFQKGDIAEGYSVSREKKESFPLTVTSAQKNPTAFYLCASSIGAGHTGELFFGEGSRLTVL.

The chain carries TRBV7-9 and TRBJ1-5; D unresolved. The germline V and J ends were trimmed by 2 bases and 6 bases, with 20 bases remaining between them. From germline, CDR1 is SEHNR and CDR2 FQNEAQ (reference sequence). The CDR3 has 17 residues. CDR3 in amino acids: CASSLLRGKAISQPQHF. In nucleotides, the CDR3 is TGTGCCAGCAGCTTACTTCGAGGGAAGGCCATTAGTCAGCCCCAGCATTTT. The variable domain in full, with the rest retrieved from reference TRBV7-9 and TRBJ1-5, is DTGVSQNPRHKITKRGQNVTFRCDPISEHNRLYWYRQTLGQGPEFLTYFQNEAQLEKSRLLSDRFSAERPKGSFSTLEIQRTEQGDSAMYLCASSLLRGKAISQPQHFGDGTRLSIL.

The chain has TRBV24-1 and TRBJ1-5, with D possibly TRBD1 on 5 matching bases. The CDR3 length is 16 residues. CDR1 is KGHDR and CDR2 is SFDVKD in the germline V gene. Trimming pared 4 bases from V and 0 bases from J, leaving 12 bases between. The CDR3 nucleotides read TGTGCCACCAGTGACTCCGCGACAGATAGCAATCAGCCCCAGCATTTT. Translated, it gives CATSDSATDSNQPQHF.

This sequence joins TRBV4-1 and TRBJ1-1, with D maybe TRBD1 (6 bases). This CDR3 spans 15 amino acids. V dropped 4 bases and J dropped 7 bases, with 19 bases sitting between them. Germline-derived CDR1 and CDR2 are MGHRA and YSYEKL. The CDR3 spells CASSPTLWTVGEAFF. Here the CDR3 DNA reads TGCGCCAGCAGCCCCACCCTCTGGACAGTCGGTGAAGCTTTCTTT.

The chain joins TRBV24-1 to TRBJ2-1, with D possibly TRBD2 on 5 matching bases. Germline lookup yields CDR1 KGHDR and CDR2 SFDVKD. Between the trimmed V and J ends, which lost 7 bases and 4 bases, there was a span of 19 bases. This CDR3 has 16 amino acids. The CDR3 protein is CATSSKSGGRYNEQFF. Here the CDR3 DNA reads TGTGCCACCAGCTCCAAGTCCGGAGGCCGGTACAATGAGCAGTTCTTC.

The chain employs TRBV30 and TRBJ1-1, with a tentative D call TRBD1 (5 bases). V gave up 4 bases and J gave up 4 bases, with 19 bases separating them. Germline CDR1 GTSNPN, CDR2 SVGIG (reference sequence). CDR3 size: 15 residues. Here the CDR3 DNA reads TGTGCCTGGAAAGGCCCAGCGGGGGGTAGCACTGAAGCTTTCTTT. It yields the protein CAWKGPAGGSTEAFF.

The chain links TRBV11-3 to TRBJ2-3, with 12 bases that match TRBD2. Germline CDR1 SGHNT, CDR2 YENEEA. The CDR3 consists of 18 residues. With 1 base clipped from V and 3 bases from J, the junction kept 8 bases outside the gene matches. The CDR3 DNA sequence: TGTGCCAGCAGCTTAGCCCCTCTAGCGGGGGGGCAGACAGATACGCAGTATTTT. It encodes CASSLAPLAGGQTDTQYF.

The CDR3 protein is CASSGSGGSEQYF. CDR3 in DNA: TGTGCCAGCAGCGGTTCAGGGGGCAGCGAGCAGTACTTC. The gene calls are TRBV9 and TRBJ2-7, with TRBD1 matching 8 bases. This CDR3 has 13 amino acids. V lost 3 bases to trimming and J lost 6 bases; unmatched junction nucleotides: 5. CDR1 is SGDLS, CDR2 YYNGEE, per germline.

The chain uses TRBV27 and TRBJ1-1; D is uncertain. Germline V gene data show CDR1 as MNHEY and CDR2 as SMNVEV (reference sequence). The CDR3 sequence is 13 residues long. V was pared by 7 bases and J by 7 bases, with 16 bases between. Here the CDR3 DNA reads TGTGCCAGCAACCCTAGCTGGAGCGGTGAAGCTTTCTTT. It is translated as CASNPSWSGEAFF.